The 20 T cell receptor beta chains reported below all come from one sample, sequenced in a study of OX40 agonist ivuxolimab in advanced cancers. Using immunoSEQ multiplex PCR, the repertoire was profiled, and TCRdb retains in-frame clones only, with some absent. Of more than 75,000 clones in the sample, around 86% were seen once. Here the sequenced sample was CD4+ or CD8+ T cells sorted from blood, taken in a trial of the OX40 agonist ivuxolimab. These receptors originate from an adult with an advanced solid tumor such as melanoma, head and neck, liver or kidney cancer.

The chain uses TRBV7-9 and TRBJ1-2, with 9 bases matching TRBD1. There are 17 residues in the CDR3. Trimming cost V 1 base and J 8 bases; bases outside gene matches: 14. Germline V CDR1 and CDR2: SEHNR, FQNEAQ (reference sequence). The DNA of the CDR3 is TGTGCCAGCAGCTTAGTCGGGACAGGGCACCGACCCTGGGGCTACACCTTC. It codes for CASSLVGTGHRPWGYTF.

The gene calls are TRBV5-4 and TRBJ2-1; D is unclear. The CDR3 is 13 amino acids. Germline lookup yields CDR1 SGHNT and CDR2 YYREEE (reference sequence). V was trimmed by 2 bases and J by 6 bases, leaving 9 bases between them. CDR3 coding DNA: TGTGCCAGCAGCTTCTCGACTTTCAATGAGCAGTTCTTC. This sequence encodes CASSFSTFNEQFF.

This clone was seen only a few times. The chain couples TRBV11-2 to TRBJ2-7, with a weak D call TRBD1 (6 bases). The V gene lost 1 base and the J gene lost 6 bases, with 13 bases spanning the gap. Germline-derived CDR1 and CDR2 are SGHAT and FQNNGV. CDR3 length: 14 amino acids. The CDR3 bases are TGTGCCAGCAGCTTAGTTGCAGGGGCCCTCGAGCAGTACTTC. Translated: CASSLVAGALEQYF.

This clone was picked up a small number of times. This sample includes further DNA sequences coding for the same CDR3. The CDR3 DNA sequence: TGCAGCGTCCGCAGGGCTGAAGAGACCCAGTACTTC. This translates into CSVRRAEETQYF. The chain has TRBV29-1 and TRBJ2-5; maybe TRBD1 (5 bases). The CDR3 loop spans 12 amino acids. Trimming cost V 6 bases and J 3 bases, with 11 bases left between them. Germline CDR1 and CDR2: SQVTM and ANQGSEA.

The chain employs TRBV9 and TRBJ2-1; 11 nucleotides line up with TRBD2. With 3 bases clipped from V and 4 bases from J, the junction kept 9 bases outside the gene matches. CDR3 length: 17 amino acids. The germline gives CDR1 SGDLS, CDR2 YYNGEE. CDR3 bases: TGTGCCAGCAGCGCTCGGTCCGGGACTAGCGGTTACAATGAGCAGTTCTTC. Translation gives CASSARSGTSGYNEQFF.

The V gene is TRBV28, the J gene TRBJ2-3; no reliable D call. V was trimmed by 6 bases and J by 0 bases, leaving 7 bases between them. CDR1 is MDHEN, CDR2 SYDVKM, per germline. CDR3 length equals 13 residues. The CDR3 loop reads CASRLTSTDTQYF. In DNA form, the CDR3 reads TGTGCCAGCAGGCTGACTAGCACAGATACGCAGTATTTT.

The chain has TRBV10-3 and TRBJ2-1; D not certain. The germline V gene has CDR1 ENHRY and CDR2 SYGVKD. This CDR3 is 12 amino acids long. Trimming removed 2 bases from V and 6 bases from J, with 5 bases in between. For the CDR3, the DNA is TGTGCCATCAGTGAGGCCCTCAATGAGCAGTTCTTC. Its protein is CAISEALNEQFF.

The genes are TRBV10-3 and TRBJ1-1, with a weak D call TRBD1 (5 bases). The CDR3 has 15 amino acids. CDR1 is ENHRY, CDR2 SYGVKD, per germline. V was cut by 6 bases and J by 3 bases, with 17 bases left in between. CDR3 nucleotides: TGTGCCATCAGGGGGGGGTCGGGGAACCACACTGAAGCTTTCTTT. This encodes CAIRGGSGNHTEAFF.

The gene calls are TRBV5-4 and TRBJ2-3; 10 bases line up with TRBD2. This CDR3 comprises 16 residues. Trimming removed 1 base from V and 9 bases from J; junction bases left unmatched: 11. The germline V gene has CDR1 SGHNT and CDR2 YYREEE (reference sequence). The CDR3 DNA reads TGTGCCAGCAGCTTGCCTAGCGGGGGCCTCCGAGGCACGCAGTATTTT. Translated: CASSLPSGGLRGTQYF.

The chain uses TRBV2 and TRBJ1-1; the match to TRBD1 covers 10 bases. Trimming removed 6 bases from V and 4 bases from J; junction bases left unmatched: 2. CDR3 length: 13 residues. From germline, CDR1 is SNHLY and CDR2 FYNNEI. The CDR3 reads CASRGTGATEAFF. In nucleotides, the CDR3 is TGTGCCAGCAGGGGGACAGGGGCCACTGAAGCTTTCTTT.

J is TRBJ2-7 and V is TRBV5-6, with D uncertain. The CDR3 covers 13 residues. The germline gives CDR1 SGHDT, CDR2 YYEEEE. V was cut by 4 bases and J by 2 bases, with 10 bases left in between. The CDR3 bases are TGTGCCAGCAGCGTGACCAGTCCCTACGAGCAGTACGTC. It is translated as CASSVTSPYEQYV.

This clone was recorded only once. The chain uses TRBV6-1 and TRBJ2-3; TRBD1 agrees at 7 bases. The CDR3 loop spans 15 amino acids. Germline CDR1 reads MNHNS; CDR2 reads SASEGT. Unmatched junction bases numbered 9, after V lost 7 bases and J lost 2 bases. CDR3 amino acids: CASIPGQSDTDTQYF. CDR3 DNA sequence: TGTGCCAGCATCCCGGGACAGTCAGACACAGATACGCAGTATTTT.

This chain connects TRBV28 to TRBJ2-7; possible D gene TRBD2, 6 bases. Trimming stripped 7 bases from V and 3 bases from J, with 13 bases between. CDR1 and CDR2 from the germline V gene are MDHEN and SYDVKM. CDR3 length equals 13 residues. The CDR3 protein is CASTGTFRYEQYF. In DNA form, the CDR3 reads TGTGCCAGCACCGGGACTTTCCGCTACGAGCAGTACTTC. The variable domain in full, completed from reference TRBV28 and TRBJ2-7, reads DVKVTQSSRYLVKRTGEKVFLECVQDMDHENMFWYRQDPGLGLRLIYFSYDVKMKEKGDIPEGYSVSREKKERFSLILESASTNQTSMYLCASTGTFRYEQYFGPGTRLTVT.

The V gene is TRBV30, the J gene TRBJ2-3, with a weak D call TRBD1 (5 bases). The CDR3 has 16 residues. CDR1 is GTSNPN, CDR2 SVGIG, per germline (reference sequence). Trimming removed 0 bases from V and 4 bases from J, with 17 bases in between. CDR3 in DNA: TGTGCCTGGAGTGTACTTGCCAGGGCCGCGTCAGATACGCAGTATTTT. Translating it yields CAWSVLARAASDTQYF.

The V gene is TRBV5-1, the J gene TRBJ2-1; 12 bases align to TRBD2. The CDR3 has 16 residues. Unmatched junction bases numbered 5, after V lost 3 bases and J lost 4 bases. Germline V gene data show CDR1 as SGHRS and CDR2 as YFSETQ. CDR3 region: CASSYGLAGFYNEQFF. The CDR3 DNA reads as TGCGCCAGCAGCTACGGACTAGCGGGATTTTACAATGAGCAGTTCTTC.

The V gene is TRBV7-9, the J gene TRBJ1-2; D remains unclear. Germline values: CDR1 SEHNR, CDR2 FQNEAQ (reference sequence). With 1 base removed from V and 2 bases from J, the gap between germline ends came to 5 bases. This CDR3 has 13 amino acids. This chain's CDR3 is CASSLDKNYGYTF. The CDR3 DNA sequence: TGTGCCAGCAGCTTAGACAAGAACTATGGCTACACCTTC.

This clone came up a few times. The chain uses TRBV2 and TRBJ1-4, with TRBD1 matching 9 bases. CDR1 is SNHLY, CDR2 FYNNEI, per germline. The CDR3 consists of 14 residues. The V gene end was trimmed by 6 bases and the J gene end by 8 bases; junction bases not matched to a gene: 7. CDR3 in amino acids: CASRPGQGGEKLFF. DNA for the CDR3: TGTGCCAGCAGGCCGGGACAGGGAGGGGAAAAACTGTTTTTT.

The chain recombines TRBV19 with TRBJ1-2, with TRBD1 identical over 10 bases. CDR3 length: 16 residues. Germline V gene lookup returns CDR1 LNHDA and CDR2 SQIVND (reference sequence). Trimming removed 7 bases from V and 6 bases from J; junction bases left unmatched: 14. CDR3 nucleotides: TGTGCCAGTACCGAAGGGAATAAAGGACAGGGGGATGGCTACACCTTC. Its translation is CASTEGNKGQGDGYTF.

The chain uses TRBV28 and TRBJ2-7; tentative D call: TRBD1 (6 bases). Germline-derived CDR1 and CDR2 are MDHEN and SYDVKM. V lost 3 bases and J 0 bases, leaving 12 bases between the germline ends. The CDR3 contains 15 residues. CDR3: CASSLGHYNSYEQYF. The DNA for the CDR3 is TGTGCCAGCAGTTTGGGACACTACAACTCCTACGAGCAGTACTTC.

The V gene is TRBV5-6, the J gene TRBJ2-1; possible D gene TRBD1, 6 bases. This CDR3 comprises 13 residues. Between the trimmed V and J ends, which lost 4 bases and 3 bases, there was a span of 8 bases. Germline V gene lookup returns CDR1 SGHDT and CDR2 YYEEEE. CDR3 DNA: TGTGCCAGCAGCCGGGACAACTACAATGAGCAGTTCTTC. Protein: CASSRDNYNEQFF.